Listed here is a single T cell receptor (beta chain). No antigen is known for it. Treatment in this sample: oral pan-JAK inhibitor, 5-10 mg twice daily. The data are from a study of CD8+ T cells in alopecia areata. RNA was isolated and reverse transcribed to cDNA, the sequencing template. Method: immunoSEQ multiplex PCR; TCRdb's copy keeps in-frame clones and lacks some. In the table there are about 200,000 clones, 30% to 40% of which are singletons. The CDR3 is made up of 20 amino acids. Germline CDR1 is SGHRS and CDR2 is YFSETQ. V trimming: 1 base; J trimming: 0 bases; junction bases outside the gene matches: 11. The study, taken as a whole, reports: Higher clonality was seen in lesional scalp than in normal scalp, especially in alopecia totalis/universalis. Persistence in scalp and blood during tofacitinib was observed for many expanded lesional clones. Tofacitinib significantly lowered scalp clonality and expanded CD8+ clones among the top 100.

V gene TRBV5-1 combines with J gene TRBJ2-1; 12 bases map to TRBD1. Material: CD4+ T cells sorted from blood, obtained around week 34, from a patient treated with tofacitinib. The sequence was collected from a human donor with alopecia areata. The CDR3 sequence: CASSLTGDRGPFGSYNEQFF. DNA of the CDR3: TGCGCCAGCAGCTTGACCGGGGACAGGGGGCCGTTCGGCTCCTACAATGAGCAGTTCTTC.